This paragraph covers one TCR beta chain sequence. As yet, its antigen is unknown. The sample comes from a study of T cell repertoires in cytomegalovirus infection. Study outcomes and limitations: Ex vivo, HLA-C-restricted CMV-specific TCR beta clonotypes prevailed over the rest of the response. Summed public TCR beta family frequency identified CMV carriers bearing the relevant HLA.

Germline lookup yields CDR1 MNHEY and CDR2 SMNVEV (reference sequence). This CDR3 is 16 amino acids long. V was shortened by 5 bases and J by 3 bases, with 19 bases between the two germline ends. TCRdb ran MiXCR on the reads and lists one entry per CDR3 protein. Of fewer than 700,000 distinct CDR3 sequences listed, 20% to 25% were seen once; the top ten hold 6.5% to 10%. This sequence was found in a human donor in good health (CMV status not recorded). Some clones in this sample may be carry-over from other donors' samples. Sequences were obtained from CD8+ T cells from PBMCs. The chain has TRBV27 and TRBJ1-2; no reliable D call. CDR3 sequence (DNA): TGTGCCAGCAGTCCTTCCCCAGGAGGGTGGGACTATGGCTACACCTTC. The encoded protein is CASSPSPGGWDYGYTF.